A selection of T cell receptor beta chains follows, all from one sample in a study of blood T cell repertoires in COVID-19. Sequencing used immunoSEQ multiplex PCR; TCRdb keeps in-frame clones, though not all of them. This sample carries about 220,000 clones, 83% of them seen once, and the ten largest clones take more than 4.5%. Sequencing used PBMCs or T cells enriched from blood (not recorded which). Source of these receptors: a woman in her forties or fifties who had been exposed to COVID-19. CDR3s include the opening cysteine and the closing phenylalanine or tryptophan. Fields, in order: CDR3 DNA, CDR3 protein, D gene, clone size, V gene, J gene. A D gene is named only where the DNA matches it firmly. Rows may omit the clone size; those that give it use once, few, many or a size class.

cdr3_nt: TGTGCCAGCAGCGTAGACGGGGCCTACAATGAGCAGTTCTTC
cdr3_aa: CASSVDGAYNEQFF
d_call: NA
clone_size: NA
v_call: TRBV9
j_call: TRBJ2-1

cdr3_nt: TGTGCCAGCAGCTTAGGTGTCTCGGACTATGGCTACACCTTC
cdr3_aa: CASSLGVSDYGYTF
d_call: NA
clone_size: few
v_call: TRBV7-8
j_call: TRBJ1-2

cdr3_nt: TGCGCCAGCAGCTTGCAAATCGTTACGGCCCGGACAGGTAAAATTGAAGCTTTCTTT
cdr3_aa: CASSLQIVTARTGKIEAFF
d_call: TRBD1
clone_size: NA
v_call: TRBV5-1
j_call: TRBJ1-1

cdr3_nt: TGTGCTAGTGGTTTGAGTGGGGCTAGAAACACCATATATTTT
cdr3_aa: CASGLSGARNTIYF
d_call: NA
clone_size: few
v_call: TRBV12-5
j_call: TRBJ1-3

cdr3_nt: TGTGCCAGCAGCCAAGATACCCAAGCCACTGAAGCTTTCTTT
cdr3_aa: CASSQDTQATEAFF
d_call: NA
clone_size: NA
v_call: TRBV3-1/TRBV3-2
j_call: TRBJ1-1

cdr3_nt: TGTGCCAGCAGCTTAGACCAGGTCTCTGAAGCTTTCTTT
cdr3_aa: CASSLDQVSEAFF
d_call: NA
clone_size: NA
v_call: TRBV7-9
j_call: TRBJ1-1

cdr3_nt: TGCGCCAGCAGCCCAGGCGGGACAGGCTCTGGAAACACCATATATTTT
cdr3_aa: CASSPGGTGSGNTIYF
d_call: TRBD1
clone_size: few
v_call: TRBV5-1
j_call: TRBJ1-3

cdr3_nt: TGTGCTAGTGCCGTTGAGGGCTACGAGCAGTACTTC
cdr3_aa: CASAVEGYEQYF
d_call: NA
clone_size: NA
v_call: TRBV12-5
j_call: TRBJ2-7

cdr3_nt: TGTGCCAGCAGTGAACAGGGGGCGGATGGCTACACCTTC
cdr3_aa: CASSEQGADGYTF
d_call: TRBD1
clone_size: once
v_call: TRBV2
j_call: TRBJ1-2

cdr3_nt: TGTGCCAGCAGTTTCGGGCTAGAGGGGACCCAGTACTTC
cdr3_aa: CASSFGLEGTQYF
d_call: NA
clone_size: NA
v_call: TRBV12-3/TRBV12-4
j_call: TRBJ2-5

cdr3_nt: TGTGCCAGTAGTATCGGGGCAACTAATGAAAAACTGTTTTTT
cdr3_aa: CASSIGATNEKLFF
d_call: NA
clone_size: NA
v_call: TRBV19
j_call: TRBJ1-4

cdr3_nt: TGTGCCAGCAGGTCGACGGGACTAAACGTCCTGACTTTC
cdr3_aa: CASRSTGLNVLTF
d_call: TRBD2
clone_size: NA
v_call: TRBV5-6
j_call: TRBJ2-6

cdr3_nt: TGTGCCACCGCTTGGGGGGGCGGGGGTTATAATTCACCCCTCCACTTT
cdr3_aa: CATAWGGGGYNSPLHF
d_call: NA
clone_size: NA
v_call: TRBV28
j_call: TRBJ1-6

cdr3_nt: TGTGCCAGCAGCCAAGGCCTGACAGGCAACACTGAAGCTTTCTTT
cdr3_aa: CASSQGLTGNTEAFF
d_call: NA
clone_size: NA
v_call: TRBV7-9
j_call: TRBJ1-1

cdr3_nt: TGTGCCAGCAGCTTCCGACAGGGGGTCGAGCAGTACTTC
cdr3_aa: CASSFRQGVEQYF
d_call: TRBD1
clone_size: once
v_call: TRBV5-6
j_call: TRBJ2-7

cdr3_nt: TGTGCCAGCAGCCCATTTCCAGGGGAGGGGGTGAACACTGAAGCTTTCTTT
cdr3_aa: CASSPFPGEGVNTEAFF
d_call: NA
clone_size: NA
v_call: TRBV7-9
j_call: TRBJ1-1

cdr3_nt: TGTGCCAGCTCGCCCCTGGGACTAGCGGGGAAGAACGAGCAGTACTTC
cdr3_aa: CASSPLGLAGKNEQYF
d_call: TRBD2
clone_size: NA
v_call: TRBV18
j_call: TRBJ2-7

cdr3_nt: TGCAGCGTGGATCCATCGGGACAGGTCCGCCTTTTCTTT
cdr3_aa: CSVDPSGQVRLFF
d_call: TRBD1
clone_size: few
v_call: TRBV29-1
j_call: TRBJ1-1

cdr3_nt: TGTGCCAGCAACCCCACAGTTAGCGGGGGCCCACACACAGATACGCAGTATTTT
cdr3_aa: CASNPTVSGGPHTDTQYF
d_call: TRBD2
clone_size: NA
v_call: TRBV9
j_call: TRBJ2-3

cdr3_nt: TGTGCCAGTAGTGTCGGACAGGGTGGAGGTGGCTACACCTTC
cdr3_aa: CASSVGQGGGGYTF
d_call: TRBD1
clone_size: NA
v_call: TRBV19
j_call: TRBJ1-2

cdr3_nt: TGTGCCACCGACACCCCAGGCACTCGGGGAATACAACAGACCGGGGAGCTGTTTTTT
cdr3_aa: CATDTPGTRGIQQTGELFF
d_call: NA
clone_size: NA
v_call: TRBV24-1
j_call: TRBJ2-2

cdr3_nt: TGCGCCAGCAGCTGGGGGCTCCCGACGGGCACTGAAGCTTTCTTT
cdr3_aa: CASSWGLPTGTEAFF
d_call: NA
clone_size: NA
v_call: TRBV5-1
j_call: TRBJ1-1

cdr3_nt: TGTGCCAGCAGCGTAGACGAAATGGGGCTGGGAGGGGATGGCTACACCTTC
cdr3_aa: CASSVDEMGLGGDGYTF
d_call: NA
clone_size: NA
v_call: TRBV9
j_call: TRBJ1-2

cdr3_nt: TGCGCCAGCAGCTTAACACAAAATGAAAAACTGTTTTTT
cdr3_aa: CASSLTQNEKLFF
d_call: NA
clone_size: NA
v_call: TRBV5-1
j_call: TRBJ1-4

cdr3_nt: TGTGCCATCAGTCCCGAGGTTAATGAAAAACTGTTTTTT
cdr3_aa: CAISPEVNEKLFF
d_call: NA
clone_size: NA
v_call: TRBV10-3
j_call: TRBJ1-4

cdr3_nt: TGTGCCAGCAGCCCTCCTCCTTACGGGACAGGCTCTAATCAGCCCCAGCATTTT
cdr3_aa: CASSPPPYGTGSNQPQHF
d_call: TRBD1
clone_size: NA
v_call: TRBV28
j_call: TRBJ1-5

cdr3_nt: TGTGCCAGCAGTTTACGTGGGCACCCAACGGCCCACGAGCAGTACTTC
cdr3_aa: CASSLRGHPTAHEQYF
d_call: NA
clone_size: once
v_call: TRBV28
j_call: TRBJ2-7